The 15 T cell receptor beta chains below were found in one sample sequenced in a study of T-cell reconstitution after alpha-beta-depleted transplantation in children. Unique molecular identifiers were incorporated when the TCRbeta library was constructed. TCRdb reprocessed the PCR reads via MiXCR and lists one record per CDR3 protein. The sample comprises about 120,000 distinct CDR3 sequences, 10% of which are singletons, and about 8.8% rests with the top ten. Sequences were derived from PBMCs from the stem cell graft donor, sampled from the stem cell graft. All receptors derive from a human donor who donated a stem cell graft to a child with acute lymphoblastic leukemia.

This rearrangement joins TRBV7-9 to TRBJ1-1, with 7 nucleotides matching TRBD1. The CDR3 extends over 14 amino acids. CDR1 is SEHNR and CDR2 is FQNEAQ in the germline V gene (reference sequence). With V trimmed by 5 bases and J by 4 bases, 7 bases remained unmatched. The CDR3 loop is CASSLTGRPTEAFF. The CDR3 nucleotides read TGTGCCAGCAGCCTGACAGGGAGACCCACTGAAGCTTTCTTT.

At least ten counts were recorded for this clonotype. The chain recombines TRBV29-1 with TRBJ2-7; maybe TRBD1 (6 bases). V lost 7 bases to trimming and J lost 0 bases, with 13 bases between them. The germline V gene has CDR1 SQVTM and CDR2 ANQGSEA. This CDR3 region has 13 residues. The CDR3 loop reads CSGSTGISYEQYF. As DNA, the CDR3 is TGCAGCGGTTCTACAGGGATCTCCTACGAGCAGTACTTC.

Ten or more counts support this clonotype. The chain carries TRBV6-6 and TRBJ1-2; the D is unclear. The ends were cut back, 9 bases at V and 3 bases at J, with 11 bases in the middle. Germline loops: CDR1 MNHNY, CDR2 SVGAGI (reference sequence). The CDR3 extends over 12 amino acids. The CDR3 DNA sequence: TGTGCCAGTCGCAGTGAGGACTATGGCTACACCTTC. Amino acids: CASRSEDYGYTF.

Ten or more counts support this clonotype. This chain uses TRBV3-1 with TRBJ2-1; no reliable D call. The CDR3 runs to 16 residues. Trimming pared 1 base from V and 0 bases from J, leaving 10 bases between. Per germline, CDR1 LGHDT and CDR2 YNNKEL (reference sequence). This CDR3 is CASSQVWRSSYNEQFF. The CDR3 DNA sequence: TGTGCCAGCAGCCAAGTCTGGCGGAGCTCCTACAATGAGCAGTTCTTC.

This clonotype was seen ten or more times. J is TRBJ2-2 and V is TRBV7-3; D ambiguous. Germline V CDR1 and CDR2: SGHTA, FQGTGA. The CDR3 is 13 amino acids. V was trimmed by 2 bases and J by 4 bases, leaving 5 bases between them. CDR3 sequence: CASSLFSTGELFF. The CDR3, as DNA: TGTGCCAGCAGCTTATTTAGCACCGGGGAGCTGTTTTTT.

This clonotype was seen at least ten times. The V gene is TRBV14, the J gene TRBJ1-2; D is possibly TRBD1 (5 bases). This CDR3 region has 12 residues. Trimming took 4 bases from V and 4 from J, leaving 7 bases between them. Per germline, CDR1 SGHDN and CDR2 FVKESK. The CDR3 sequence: CASSRDFYGYTF. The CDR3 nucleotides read TGTGCCAGCAGCCGGGACTTCTATGGCTACACCTTC.

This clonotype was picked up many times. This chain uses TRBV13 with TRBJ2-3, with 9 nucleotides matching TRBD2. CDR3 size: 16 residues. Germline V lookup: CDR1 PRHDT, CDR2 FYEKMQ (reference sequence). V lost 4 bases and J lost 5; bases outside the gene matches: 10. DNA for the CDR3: TGTGCCAGCAGCTCAGCCAGCGGGGGGAGGGGAGATACGCAGTATTTT. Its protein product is CASSSASGGRGDTQYF.

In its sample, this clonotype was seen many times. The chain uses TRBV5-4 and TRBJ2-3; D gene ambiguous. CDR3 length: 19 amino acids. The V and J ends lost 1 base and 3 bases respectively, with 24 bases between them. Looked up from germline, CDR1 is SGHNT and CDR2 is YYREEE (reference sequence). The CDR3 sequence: CASSLLMSEGLGSTDTQYF. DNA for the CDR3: TGTGCCAGCAGCTTGTTGATGTCTGAAGGGTTAGGTTCGACAGATACGCAGTATTTT.

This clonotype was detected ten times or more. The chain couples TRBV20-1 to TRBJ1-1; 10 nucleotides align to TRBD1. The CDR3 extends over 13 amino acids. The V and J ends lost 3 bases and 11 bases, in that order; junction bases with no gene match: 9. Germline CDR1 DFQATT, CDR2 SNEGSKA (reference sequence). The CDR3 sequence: CSASSSGTGVAFF. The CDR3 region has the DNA TGCAGTGCTAGCTCGTCCGGGACAGGGGTCGCTTTCTTT.

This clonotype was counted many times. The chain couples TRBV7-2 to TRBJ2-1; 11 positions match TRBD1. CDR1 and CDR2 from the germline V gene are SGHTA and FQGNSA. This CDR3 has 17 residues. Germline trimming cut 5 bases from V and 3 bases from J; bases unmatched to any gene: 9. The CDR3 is CASSRTTGTGGYNEQFF. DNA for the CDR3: TGTGCCAGCAGCCGAACCACCGGGACAGGGGGCTACAATGAGCAGTTCTTC.

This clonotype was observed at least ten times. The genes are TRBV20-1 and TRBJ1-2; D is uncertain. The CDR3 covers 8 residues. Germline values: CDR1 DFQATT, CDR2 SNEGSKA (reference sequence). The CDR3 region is CLPQGYTF. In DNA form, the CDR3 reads TGCCTCCCCCAGGGCTACACCTTC.

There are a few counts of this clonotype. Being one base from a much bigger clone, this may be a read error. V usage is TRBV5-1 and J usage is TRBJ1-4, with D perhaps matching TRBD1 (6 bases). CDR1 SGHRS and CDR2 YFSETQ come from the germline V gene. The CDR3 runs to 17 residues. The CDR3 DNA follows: TGCGCCACCAGCTTGTATCCGGGGGCAGGAACTAATGAAAAACTGTTTTTT. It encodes CATSLYPGAGTNEKLFF.

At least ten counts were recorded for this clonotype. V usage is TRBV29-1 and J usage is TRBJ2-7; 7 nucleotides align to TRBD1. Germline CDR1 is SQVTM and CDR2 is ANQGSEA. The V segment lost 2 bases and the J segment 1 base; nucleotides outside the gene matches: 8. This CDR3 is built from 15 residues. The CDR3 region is CSVETRGQGSYEQYF. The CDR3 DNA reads TGCAGCGTTGAAACAAGGGGGCAGGGTTCCTACGAGCAGTACTTC.

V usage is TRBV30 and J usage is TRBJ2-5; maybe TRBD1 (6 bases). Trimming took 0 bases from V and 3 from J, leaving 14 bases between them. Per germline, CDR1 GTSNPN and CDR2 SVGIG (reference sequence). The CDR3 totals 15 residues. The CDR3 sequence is CAWSVRRGREETQYF. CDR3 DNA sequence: TGTGCCTGGAGTGTACGCAGGGGTCGAGAAGAGACCCAGTACTTC. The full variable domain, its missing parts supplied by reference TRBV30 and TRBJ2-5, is SQTIHQWPATLVQPVGSPLSLECTVEGTSNPNLYWYRQAAGRGLQLLFYSVGIGQISSEVPQNLSASRPQDRQFILSSKKLLLSDSGFYLCAWSVRRGREETQYFGPGTRLLVL.

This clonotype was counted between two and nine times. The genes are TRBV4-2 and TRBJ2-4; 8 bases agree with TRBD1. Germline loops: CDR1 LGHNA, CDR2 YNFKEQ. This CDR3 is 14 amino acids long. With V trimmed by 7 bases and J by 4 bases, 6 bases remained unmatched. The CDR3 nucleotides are TGTGCCAGCACCGGACAGGGCTTTAAAAACATTCAGTACTTC. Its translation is CASTGQGFKNIQYF.